These 21 T cell receptor beta chains came from one sample sequenced in a study of blood T cells in healthy people across ages. With a J-beta primer mix and a sample-barcoded 5' primer, a second PCR ran about 6 to 11 cycles. Each CDR3 protein gets one entry after TCRdb re-called the 5' RACE reads with MiXCR. The sample lists some 1.7 million distinct CDR3 sequences, 28% occurring once. The specimen sequenced was blood. The receptor source for this set is a woman aged 30 to 39 in good health.

The chain links TRBV12-3 or TRBV12-4 to TRBJ1-1; TRBD1 matches at 9 bases. The CDR3 runs to 17 residues. J gave up 0 bases and V 6 bases, and 11 bases lay outside the gene matches. In DNA, the CDR3 is TGTGCCAGCAGGGACAGGGGTGGGCTGTCAATGAACACTGAAGCTTTCTTT. It translates to CASRDRGGLSMNTEAFF.

This clonotype was observed a few times. The rearrangement joins TRBV21-1 to TRBJ1-2; whether TRBD1, the table's D call, matches the DNA was not checked. TRBV21-1 represents a pseudogene. The CDR3 consists of 15 residues. The CDR3 DNA reads as TGTGCCAGCAGCCAAAGACAGGGGTCGAACTATGGCTACACCTTC. Amino acid sequence: CASSQRQGSNYGYTF.

This clonotype has more than one count but fewer than ten. The V gene is TRBV3-1, the J gene TRBJ1-2; possibly TRBD1 for D (5 bases). CDR1 LGHDT and CDR2 YNNKEL come from the germline V gene (reference sequence). The ends were cut back, 2 bases at V and 3 bases at J, with 10 bases in the middle. This CDR3 has 14 residues. CDR3: CASSQRGADYGYTF. The CDR3 DNA sequence: TGTGCCAGCAGCCAAAGGGGCGCAGACTATGGCTACACCTTC.

This clonotype was detected a few times. The gene calls are TRBV29-1 and TRBJ1-2; D gene uncertain. CDR3 length: 16 amino acids. Trimming cost V 3 bases and J 0 bases, with 17 bases left between them. The germline V gene encodes CDR1 SQVTM and CDR2 ANQGSEA. CDR3: CSVDARRYSANYGYTF. In nucleotides, the CDR3 is TGCAGCGTTGATGCCAGGAGGTACTCAGCTAACTATGGCTACACCTTC.

In its sample, this clonotype was seen a few times. V is TRBV12-3 or TRBV12-4 and J is TRBJ2-3, with D maybe TRBD1 (6 bases). V was pared by 1 base and J by 3 bases, with 14 bases between. CDR3 size: 16 residues. CDR3 amino acids: CASSLVGGIGTDTQYF. The CDR3 nucleotides are TGTGCCAGCAGTTTAGTAGGGGGAATTGGAACAGATACGCAGTATTTT.

The rearrangement joins TRBV15 to TRBJ2-7, with D perhaps assigned TRBD1 or TRBD2 (7 bases each). TRBJ2-5 matches the DNA end more closely, so the J call is doubtful. Per the germline V gene, CDR1 is LNHNV and CDR2 is YYDKDF (reference sequence). The CDR3 is 15 amino acids. The CDR3 here is CATSSSGGGAETQYF. CDR3 sequence (DNA): TGTGCCACCAGCTCTTCAGGGGGGGGAGCGGAGACCCAGTACTTC.

On this clonotype itself: A read error may explain this, as a much larger clone is one base away. This chain connects TRBV5-6 to TRBJ2-5; perhaps TRBD2 as D (6 bases). V was shortened by 0 bases and J by 9 bases, with 12 bases between the two germline ends. The germline CDR1 and CDR2 sequences are SGHDT and YYEEEE. This CDR3 region has 13 residues. The CDR3 here is CASSLGRREAQYF. In nucleotides, the CDR3 is TGTGCCAGCAGCTTGGGGCGGAGGGAGGCCCAGTACTTC.

This chain connects TRBV12-3 or TRBV12-4 to TRBJ1-2; no definite D call. CDR3 size: 13 residues. V was shortened by 5 bases and J by 4 bases, with 11 bases between the two germline ends. CDR3: CASSDPGRYGYTF. CDR3 nucleotides: TGTGCCAGCAGTGACCCTGGCCGCTATGGCTACACCTTC.

In this sample, this clonotype turned up many times. J is TRBJ2-7 and V is TRBV7-9; 9 nucleotides match TRBD1. The trim removed 4 bases at V and 4 bases at J, leaving 11 bases unmatched. Germline CDR1 SEHNR, CDR2 FQNEAQ (reference sequence). This CDR3 has 16 amino acids. The CDR3 nucleotides read TGTGCCAGCAGCTACCGCAGCGGACAGGGGTTGTACGAGCAGTACTTC. Translating it yields CASSYRSGQGLYEQYF.

This clonotype has just a few counts. The genes are TRBV27 and TRBJ2-1; 12 bases fit TRBD2. J gave up 7 bases and V 5 bases, and 12 bases lay outside the gene matches. Germline V lookup: CDR1 MNHEY, CDR2 SMNVEV (reference sequence). This CDR3 is built from 17 residues. The CDR3 region is CASSHYSRTSGINEQFF. As DNA, the CDR3 is TGTGCCAGCAGTCACTACTCAAGGACTAGCGGGATTAATGAGCAGTTCTTC.

The rearrangement uses TRBV5-1 and TRBJ1-1; possible D gene TRBD1, 6 bases. The germline V and J ends were trimmed by 6 bases and 3 bases, with 12 bases remaining between them. The CDR3 runs to 13 residues. The V gene's germline CDR1 is SGHRS and CDR2 YFSETQ. The CDR3 nucleotides read TGCGCCAGCAACTCAACAGGGTACACTGAAGCTTTCTTT. It codes for CASNSTGYTEAFF.

The J gene is TRBJ1-5, the V gene TRBV6-6; tentatively, D is TRBD1 (6 bases). Germline loops: CDR1 MNHNY, CDR2 SVGAGI (reference sequence). V lost 11 bases to trimming and J lost 4 bases, with 15 bases between them. This CDR3 spans 13 amino acids. CDR3 loop: CAGGAVVNQPQHF. The CDR3 bases are TGTGCCGGGGGCGCGGTCGTTAATCAGCCCCAGCATTTT.

Here the CDR3 DNA reads TGCAGCGCGAAACAGGTGGATACGCAGTATTTT. As protein: CSAKQVDTQYF. The chain carries TRBV29-1 and TRBJ2-3, with D perhaps matching TRBD1 (5 bases). Per the germline V gene, CDR1 is SQVTM and CDR2 is ANQGSEA. Trimming removed 7 bases from V and 6 bases from J, with 11 bases in between. The CDR3 covers 11 residues.

This clonotype was detected only a few times. V usage is TRBV11-2 and J usage is TRBJ1-1; the D gene is possibly TRBD1 (6 bases). The V gene's germline CDR1 is SGHAT and CDR2 FQNNGV. V lost 3 bases to trimming and J lost 5 bases, with 19 bases between them. The CDR3 totals 16 residues. The CDR3 bases are TGTGCCAGCAGCTTGGCTCCGTCCTCCAGGGGAACTGAAGCTTTCTTT. Its translation is CASSLAPSSRGTEAFF.

Worth noting for this clonotype: The junction shows a germline mismatch at one end, possibly a read error. The rearrangement uses TRBV18 and TRBJ1-5; D not resolved. The CDR3 sequence is 15 residues long. Germline loops: CDR1 KGHSH, CDR2 LQKENI. CDR3 nucleotide sequence: TGTGCCAGCTCACAGGCGACGGGTAGTAATCAGCCCCAGGATTTT. Protein sequence: CASSQATGSNQPQDF.

This sequence joins TRBV5-1 and TRBJ2-3; 10 bases are shared with TRBD2. With 4 bases clipped from V and 1 base from J, the junction kept 6 bases outside the gene matches. This CDR3 is 16 amino acids long. CDR1 SGHRS and CDR2 YFSETQ come from the germline V gene. Here the CDR3 reads CASSPGTSVRTDTQYF. CDR3 nucleotide sequence: TGCGCCAGCAGCCCAGGGACTAGCGTTCGCACAGATACGCAGTATTTT.

This chain uses TRBV7-9 with TRBJ2-5; TRBD1 matches 10 bases. CDR1 and CDR2 from the germline V gene are SEHNR and FQNEAQ (reference sequence). The CDR3 totals 16 residues. V dropped 4 bases and J dropped 5; count of bases not matched to a gene: 10. The CDR3 DNA reads as TGTGCCAGCAGCTCTCAGACAGGGGGCATCTGGGAGACCCAGTACTTC. It specifies CASSSQTGGIWETQYF.

The rearrangement joins TRBV7-2 to TRBJ2-5; 13 nucleotides line up with TRBD2. The DNA end favors TRBJ2-7, so the J call may be wrong. The CDR3 is 16 residues long. Germline lookup yields CDR1 SGHTA and CDR2 FQGNSA. In DNA form, the CDR3 reads TGTGCCAGCAGCTTACAACTAGCGGGAGGGCTTTACGAGCAGTACTTC. This translates into CASSLQLAGGLYEQYF.

J is TRBJ1-2 and V is TRBV7-9; D not resolved. The V gene lost 1 base and the J gene lost 5 bases, with 11 bases spanning the gap. The CDR3 length is 14 residues. The germline CDR1 and CDR2 sequences are SEHNR and FQNEAQ (reference sequence). As DNA, the CDR3 is TGTGCCAGCAGCTTAGGGGATGCCTTTTATGGCTACACCTTC. Residues: CASSLGDAFYGYTF.

This clonotype has only a few counts. The chain is built from TRBV12-3 or TRBV12-4 and TRBJ1-2, with TRBD1 as a possible D gene (5 bases). V gave up 5 bases and J gave up 4 bases, with 17 bases separating them. The CDR3 covers 15 residues. CDR3 residues: CASSQRLGLGYGYTF. The CDR3 DNA reads TGTGCCAGCAGTCAAAGACTGGGGCTGGGCTATGGCTACACCTTC.

The chain links TRBV25-1 to TRBJ2-1; D may be TRBD2 (5 bases). The length of the CDR3 is 11 residues. Between the trimmed V and J ends, which lost 6 bases and 11 bases, there was a span of 11 bases. Germline lookup yields CDR1 MGHDK and CDR2 SYGVNS. The CDR3: CASRASGKQFF. CDR3 bases: TGTGCCAGCAGGGCAAGCGGCAAGCAGTTCTTC. Using reference TRBV25-1 and TRBJ2-1 for the parts outside the CDR3, the full variable domain is EADIYQTPRYLVIGTGKKITLECSQTMGHDKMYWYQQDPGMELHLIHYSYGVNSTEKGDLSSESTVSRIRTEHFPLTLESARPSHTSQYLCASRASGKQFFGPGTRLTVL.